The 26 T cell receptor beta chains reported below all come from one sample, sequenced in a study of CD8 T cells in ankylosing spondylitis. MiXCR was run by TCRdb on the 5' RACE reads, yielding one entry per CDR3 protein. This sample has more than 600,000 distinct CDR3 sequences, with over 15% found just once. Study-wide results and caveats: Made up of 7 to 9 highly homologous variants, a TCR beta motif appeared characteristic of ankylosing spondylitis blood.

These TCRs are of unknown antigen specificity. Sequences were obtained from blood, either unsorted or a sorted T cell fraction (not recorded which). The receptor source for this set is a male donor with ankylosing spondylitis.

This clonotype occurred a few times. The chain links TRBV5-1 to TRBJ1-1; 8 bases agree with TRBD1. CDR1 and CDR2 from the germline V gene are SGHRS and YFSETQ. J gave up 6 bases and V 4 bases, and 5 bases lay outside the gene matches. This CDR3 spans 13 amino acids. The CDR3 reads CASSLLTGAEAFF. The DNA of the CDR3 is TGCGCCAGCAGCCTCCTGACAGGGGCTGAAGCTTTCTTT.

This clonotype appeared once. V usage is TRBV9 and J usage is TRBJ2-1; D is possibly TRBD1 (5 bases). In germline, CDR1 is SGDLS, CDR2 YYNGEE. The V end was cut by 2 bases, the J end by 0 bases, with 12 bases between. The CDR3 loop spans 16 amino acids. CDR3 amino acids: CASSVRQSSSYNEQFF. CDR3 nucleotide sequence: TGTGCCAGCAGCGTGAGACAGAGCAGCTCCTACAATGAGCAGTTCTTC.

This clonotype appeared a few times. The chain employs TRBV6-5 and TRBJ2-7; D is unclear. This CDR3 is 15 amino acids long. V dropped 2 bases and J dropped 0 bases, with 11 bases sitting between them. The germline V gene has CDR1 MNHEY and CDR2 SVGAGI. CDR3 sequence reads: CASSYGRSYSYEQYF. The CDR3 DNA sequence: TGTGCCAGCAGTTACGGACGGAGCTACTCCTACGAGCAGTACTTC.

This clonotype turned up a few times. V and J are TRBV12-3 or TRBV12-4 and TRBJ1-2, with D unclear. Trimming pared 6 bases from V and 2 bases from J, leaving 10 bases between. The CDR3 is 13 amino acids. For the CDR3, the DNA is TGTGCCAGCAGAGCCGGACGGAACTATGGCTACACCTTC. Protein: CASRAGRNYGYTF.

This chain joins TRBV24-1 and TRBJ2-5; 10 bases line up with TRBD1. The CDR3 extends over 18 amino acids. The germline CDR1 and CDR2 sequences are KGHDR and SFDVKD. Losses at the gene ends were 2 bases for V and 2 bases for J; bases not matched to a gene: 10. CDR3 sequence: CATSDSPPGQGWQETQYF. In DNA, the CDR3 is TGTGCCACCAGTGATTCTCCCCCGGGACAGGGGTGGCAAGAGACCCAGTACTTC.

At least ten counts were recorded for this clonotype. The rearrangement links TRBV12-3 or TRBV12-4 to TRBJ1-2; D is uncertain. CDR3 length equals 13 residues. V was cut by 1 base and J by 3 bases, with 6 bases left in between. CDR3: CASSLEPDYGYTF. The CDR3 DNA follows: TGTGCCAGCAGTTTAGAACCCGACTATGGCTACACCTTC.

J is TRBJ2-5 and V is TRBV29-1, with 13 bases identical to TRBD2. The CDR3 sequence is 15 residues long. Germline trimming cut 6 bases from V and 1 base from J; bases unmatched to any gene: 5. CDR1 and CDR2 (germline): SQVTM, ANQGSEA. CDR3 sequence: CSVFGLAGVQETQYF. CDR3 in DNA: TGCAGCGTGTTCGGACTAGCGGGGGTCCAAGAGACCCAGTACTTC.

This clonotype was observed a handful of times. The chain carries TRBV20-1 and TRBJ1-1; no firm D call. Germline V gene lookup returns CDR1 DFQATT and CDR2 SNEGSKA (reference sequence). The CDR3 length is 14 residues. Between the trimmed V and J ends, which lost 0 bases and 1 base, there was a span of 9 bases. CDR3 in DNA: TGCAGTGCTAGAGATTTGACACAGAACACTGAAGCTTTCTTT. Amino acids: CSARDLTQNTEAFF.

The CDR3 is CASTTSGAQTYNEQFF. The DNA for the CDR3 is TGTGCCAGTACCACTAGCGGGGCCCAGACCTACAATGAGCAGTTCTTC. The J gene is TRBJ2-1, the V gene TRBV19, with TRBD2 matching 10 bases. The V and J ends lost 7 bases and 2 bases, in that order; junction bases with no gene match: 8. Germline values: CDR1 LNHDA, CDR2 SQIVND (reference sequence). The CDR3 length is 16 residues.

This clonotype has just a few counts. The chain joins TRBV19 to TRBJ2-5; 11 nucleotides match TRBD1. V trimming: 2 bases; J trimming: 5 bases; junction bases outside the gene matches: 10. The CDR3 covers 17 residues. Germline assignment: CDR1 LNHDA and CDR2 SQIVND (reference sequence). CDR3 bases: TGTGCCAGTAGTATAAGGAGGTGGACAGGGGGCGGTGAGACCCAGTACTTC. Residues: CASSIRRWTGGGETQYF.

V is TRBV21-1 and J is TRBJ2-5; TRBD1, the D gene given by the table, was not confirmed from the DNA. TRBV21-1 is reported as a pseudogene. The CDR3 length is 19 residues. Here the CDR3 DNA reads TGTGCCAGCAGCAAAACCCCGTTCCGGGGTTTTTTCCTCCAAGAGACCCAGTACTTC. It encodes CASSKTPFRGFFLQETQYF.

The CDR3 DNA follows: TGCAGTGCTAGATTGGAGTACGGCGGCTACACCTTC. Translating it yields CSARLEYGGYTF. The V call is TRBV20-1, the J call TRBJ1-2; no clear D gene. This CDR3 contains 12 residues. V shed 2 bases and J shed 8 bases, with 12 bases lying between them. Germline assignment: CDR1 DFQATT and CDR2 SNEGSKA (reference sequence).

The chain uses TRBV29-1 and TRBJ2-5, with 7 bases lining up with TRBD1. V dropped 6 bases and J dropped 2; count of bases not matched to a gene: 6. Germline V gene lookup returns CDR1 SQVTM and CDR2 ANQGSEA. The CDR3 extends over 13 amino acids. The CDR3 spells CSVFTGQQETQYF. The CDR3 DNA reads TGCAGCGTCTTTACGGGACAGCAAGAGACCCAGTACTTC.

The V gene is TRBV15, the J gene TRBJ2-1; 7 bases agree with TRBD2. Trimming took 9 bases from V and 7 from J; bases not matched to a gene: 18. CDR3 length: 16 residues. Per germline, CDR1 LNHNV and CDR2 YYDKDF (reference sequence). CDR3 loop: CATCPVTSQSRNEQFF. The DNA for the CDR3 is TGTGCCACATGCCCTGTGACTAGCCAGAGTAGAAATGAGCAGTTCTTC.

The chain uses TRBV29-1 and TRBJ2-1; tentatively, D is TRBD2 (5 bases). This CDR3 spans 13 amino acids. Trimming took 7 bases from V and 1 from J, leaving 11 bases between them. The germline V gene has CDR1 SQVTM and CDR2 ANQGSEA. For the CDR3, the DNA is TGCAGCGCCGAACGGGGTTCCTACAATGAGCAGTTCTTC. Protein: CSAERGSYNEQFF.

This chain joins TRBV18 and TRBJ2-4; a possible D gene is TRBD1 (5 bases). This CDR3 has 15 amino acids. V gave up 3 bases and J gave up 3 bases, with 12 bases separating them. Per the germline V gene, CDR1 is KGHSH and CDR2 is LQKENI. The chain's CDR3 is CASSPPGFGKNIQYF. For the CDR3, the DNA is TGTGCCAGCTCACCGCCAGGGTTTGGCAAAAACATTCAGTACTTC.

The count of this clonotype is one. The CDR3 DNA reads as TGTGCCAGCAGCTCGGCGGGGGGCTGGGAGCAGTACTTC. Amino acids: CASSSAGGWEQYF. The chain combines TRBV7-2 with TRBJ2-7, with 8 bases matching TRBD2. The CDR3 contains 13 residues. The V and J ends lost 4 bases and 7 bases, in that order; junction bases with no gene match: 6. The germline V gene has CDR1 SGHTA and CDR2 FQGNSA.

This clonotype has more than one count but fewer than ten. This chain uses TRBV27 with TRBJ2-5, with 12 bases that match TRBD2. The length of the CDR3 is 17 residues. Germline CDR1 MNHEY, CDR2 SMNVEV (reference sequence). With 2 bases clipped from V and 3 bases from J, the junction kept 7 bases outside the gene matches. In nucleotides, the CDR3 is TGTGCCAGCAGTTTAGGGCCTAGCGGGGGGGTTGAAGAGACCCAGTACTTC. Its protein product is CASSLGPSGGVEETQYF.

The CDR3 DNA sequence: TGTGCCACCCTCAGACTAGCGGGGTCATACAATGAGCAGTTCTTC. Protein: CATLRLAGSYNEQFF. The J gene is TRBJ2-1, the V gene TRBV6-1, with 11 bases lining up with TRBD2. The germline CDR1 and CDR2 sequences are MNHNS and SASEGT. The CDR3 spans 15 residues. V gave up 10 bases and J gave up 4 bases; unmatched junction bases: 9.

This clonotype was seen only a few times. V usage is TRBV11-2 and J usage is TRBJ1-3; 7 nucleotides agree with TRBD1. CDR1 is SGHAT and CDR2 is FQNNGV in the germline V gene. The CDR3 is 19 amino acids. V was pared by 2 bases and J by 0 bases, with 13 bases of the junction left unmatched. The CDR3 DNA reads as TGTGCCAGCAGCTTACGGATATATCGACAGGGCGGCTCTGGAAACACCATATATTTT. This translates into CASSLRIYRQGGSGNTIYF.

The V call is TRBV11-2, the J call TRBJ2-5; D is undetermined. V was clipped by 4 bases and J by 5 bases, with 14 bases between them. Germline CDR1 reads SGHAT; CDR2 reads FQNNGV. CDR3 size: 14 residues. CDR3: CASSYQPGVETQYF. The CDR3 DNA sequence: TGTGCCAGCAGCTACCAGCCTGGGGTGGAGACCCAGTACTTC.

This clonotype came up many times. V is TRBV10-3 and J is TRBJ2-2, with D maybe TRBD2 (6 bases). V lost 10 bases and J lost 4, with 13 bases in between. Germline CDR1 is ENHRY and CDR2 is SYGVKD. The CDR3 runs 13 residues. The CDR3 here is CASRDLTTGELFF. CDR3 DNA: TGTGCCAGCCGGGACTTAACCACCGGGGAGCTGTTTTTT.

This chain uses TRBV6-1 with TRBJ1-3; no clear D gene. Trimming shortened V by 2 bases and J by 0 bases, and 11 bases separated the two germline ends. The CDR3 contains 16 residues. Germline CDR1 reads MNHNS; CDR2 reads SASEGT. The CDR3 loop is CASSEIWYTSGNTIYF. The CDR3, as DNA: TGTGCCAGCAGTGAAATCTGGTACACCTCTGGAAACACCATATATTTT.

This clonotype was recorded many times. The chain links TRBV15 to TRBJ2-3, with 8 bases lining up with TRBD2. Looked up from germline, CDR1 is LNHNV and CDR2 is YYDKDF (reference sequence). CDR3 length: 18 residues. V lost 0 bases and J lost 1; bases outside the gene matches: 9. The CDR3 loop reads CATSRDLVSGSRTDTQYF. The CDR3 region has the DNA TGTGCCACCAGCAGAGATCTGGTGAGCGGGAGCCGCACAGATACGCAGTATTTT. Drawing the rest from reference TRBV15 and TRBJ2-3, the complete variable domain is DAMVIQNPRYQVTQFGKPVTLSCSQTLNHNVMYWYQQKSSQAPKLLFHYYDKDFNNEADTPDNFQSRRPNTSFCFLDIRSPGLGDTAMYLCATSRDLVSGSRTDTQYFGPGTRLTVL.

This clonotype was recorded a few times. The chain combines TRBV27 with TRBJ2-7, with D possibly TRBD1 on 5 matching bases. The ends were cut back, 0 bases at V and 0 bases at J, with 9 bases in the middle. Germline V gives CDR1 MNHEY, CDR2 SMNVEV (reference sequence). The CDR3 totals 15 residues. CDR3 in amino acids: CASSLSGPPSYEQYF. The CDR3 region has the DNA TGTGCCAGCAGTTTATCGGGGCCTCCCTCCTACGAGCAGTACTTC.

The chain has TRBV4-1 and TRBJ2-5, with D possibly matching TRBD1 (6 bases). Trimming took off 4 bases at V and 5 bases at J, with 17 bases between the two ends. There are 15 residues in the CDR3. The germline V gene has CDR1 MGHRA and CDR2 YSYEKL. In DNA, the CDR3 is TGCGCCAGCAGCCCCGGTACAGGGAATCGCGAGACCCAGTACTTC. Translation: CASSPGTGNRETQYF.